These T cell receptor beta chains were read from a single sample in a study of blood T cells in healthy people across ages. Via MiXCR, TCRdb re-called the 5' RACE reads, giving one row per CDR3 protein. There are about 640,000 distinct CDR3 sequences in the sample; around 54% occur only once, and over 30% lies in the top ten. Sequencing was carried out using blood. These receptors were taken from a man aged 60-69 years in good health. Each CDR3 is given with its conserved first and last residue. Each record gives: V gene, D gene, clone size, CDR3 length, J gene, CDR3 DNA, CDR3 protein. D genes are given only for firm matches. Clone size is shown for a subset of rows, as once, few, many or a class of expanded clone.

V gene: TRBV6-6
D gene: .
clone size: .
CDR3 length: 12
J gene: TRBJ2-5
CDR3 DNA: TGTGCCAGCAGGGGGGAACAAGAGACCCAGTACTTC
CDR3 protein: CASRGEQETQYF

V gene: TRBV2
D gene: TRBD1
clone size: .
CDR3 length: 15
J gene: TRBJ2-1
CDR3 DNA: TGTGCCAGCAGTGAACGGACAGGGGGTTACAATGAGCAGTTCTTC
CDR3 protein: CASSERTGGYNEQFF

V gene: TRBV29-1
D gene: .
clone size: few
CDR3 length: 11
J gene: TRBJ2-5
CDR3 DNA: TGCAGAGCCGGGGCCCCGGAGACCCAGTACTTC
CDR3 protein: CRAGAPETQYF

V gene: TRBV28
D gene: .
clone size: once
CDR3 length: 14
J gene: TRBJ2-7
CDR3 DNA: TGTGCCAGCAGGGGGGCTAGGGGGTACTACGAGCAGTACTTC
CDR3 protein: CASRGARGYYEQYF

V gene: TRBV20-1
D gene: .
clone size: few
CDR3 length: 13
J gene: TRBJ2-1
CDR3 DNA: TGCAGTGCTCAGCTGGTCTCCTACAATGAGCAGTTCTTC
CDR3 protein: CSAQLVSYNEQFF

V gene: TRBV5-1
D gene: TRBD2
clone size: .
CDR3 length: 15
J gene: TRBJ2-1
CDR3 DNA: TGCGCCAGCAGCTTGGTCGCGGGGGGGCTCGATGAGCAGTTCTTC
CDR3 protein: CASSLVAGGLDEQFF

V gene: TRBV2
D gene: .
clone size: .
CDR3 length: 14
J gene: TRBJ2-5
CDR3 DNA: TGTGCCAGCAGTGAGGGCAGGGAACAAGAGACCCAGTACTTC
CDR3 protein: CASSEGREQETQYF

V gene: TRBV29-1
D gene: TRBD1
clone size: .
CDR3 length: 13
J gene: TRBJ1-2
CDR3 DNA: TGCAGCGTTGGGGTCGGACAGGGCTATGGCTACACCTTC
CDR3 protein: CSVGVGQGYGYTF

V gene: TRBV24-1
D gene: .
clone size: .
CDR3 length: 17
J gene: TRBJ1-4
CDR3 DNA: TGTGCCACCAGTGATTCTTTGGCAGTGGCAACTAATGAAAAACTGTTTTTT
CDR3 protein: CATSDSLAVATNEKLFF

V gene: TRBV12-3/TRBV12-4
D gene: .
clone size: .
CDR3 length: 9
J gene: TRBJ2-7
CDR3 DNA: TGTGCCAGAAAGGGAGAGCAGTACTTC
CDR3 protein: CARKGEQYF

V gene: TRBV28
D gene: .
clone size: .
CDR3 length: 13
J gene: TRBJ2-5
CDR3 DNA: TGTGCCAGCAGACCTTGGACAGAAGAGACCCAGTACTTC
CDR3 protein: CASRPWTEETQYF

V gene: TRBV3-1
D gene: TRBD1
clone size: many
CDR3 length: 15
J gene: TRBJ1-6
CDR3 DNA: TGTGCCAGCAGCCAGGACAGGGGCGATAATTCACCCCTCCACTTT
CDR3 protein: CASSQDRGDNSPLHF

V gene: TRBV3-1
D gene: .
clone size: many
CDR3 length: 13
J gene: TRBJ1-2
CDR3 DNA: TGTGCCAGCACTCCTGGGACTAACTATGGCTACACCTTC
CDR3 protein: CASTPGTNYGYTF

V gene: TRBV20-1
D gene: TRBD1
clone size: few
CDR3 length: 16
J gene: TRBJ2-6
CDR3 DNA: TGCAGTGCTACCACGACAGGGGGCGACGGGGCCAACGTCCTGACTTTC
CDR3 protein: CSATTTGGDGANVLTF

V gene: TRBV11-2
D gene: .
clone size: .
CDR3 length: 13
J gene: TRBJ1-5
CDR3 DNA: TGTGCCAGCAGCTCTCAAGTTGGTCAGCCCCAGCATTTT
CDR3 protein: CASSSQVGQPQHF

V gene: TRBV6-5
D gene: .
clone size: .
CDR3 length: 15
J gene: TRBJ1-1
CDR3 DNA: TGTGCCAGCAGTTACTCGAGTATGTCCCCCACTGAAGCTTTCTTT
CDR3 protein: CASSYSSMSPTEAFF

V gene: TRBV5-1
D gene: TRBD1
clone size: .
CDR3 length: 13
J gene: TRBJ2-7
CDR3 DNA: TGCGCCAGCAGCTTGGTGTCAGGGGGACGGCAGTACTTC
CDR3 protein: CASSLVSGGRQYF

V gene: TRBV28
D gene: TRBD1
clone size: .
CDR3 length: 13
J gene: TRBJ2-7
CDR3 DNA: TGTGCCAGCAGTTGCAGGGGGCGATACGAGCAGTACTTC
CDR3 protein: CASSCRGRYEQYF

V gene: TRBV3-1
D gene: .
clone size: few
CDR3 length: 14
J gene: TRBJ1-5
CDR3 DNA: TGTGCCAGCAGCCAAGGAGTGGGCAATCAGCCCCAGCATTTT
CDR3 protein: CASSQGVGNQPQHF

V gene: TRBV10-2
D gene: TRBD1
clone size: .
CDR3 length: 15
J gene: TRBJ2-7
CDR3 DNA: TGCGCCAGCAGCACCGGGACAGGGGGTAGCTACGAGCAGTACTTC
CDR3 protein: CASSTGTGGSYEQYF

V gene: TRBV29-1
D gene: .
clone size: .
CDR3 length: 14
J gene: TRBJ2-1
CDR3 DNA: TGCTGCGTTGGGCTGATGGGCCTGTACAATGAGCAGTTCTTC
CDR3 protein: CCVGLMGLYNEQFF

V gene: TRBV29-1
D gene: TRBD2
clone size: few
CDR3 length: 15
J gene: TRBJ2-5
CDR3 DNA: TGCAGCGTCGAAACTAGCGGGGGGGCCCGGGAGACCCAGTACTTC
CDR3 protein: CSVETSGGARETQYF

V gene: TRBV12-3/TRBV12-4
D gene: .
clone size: many
CDR3 length: 13
J gene: TRBJ1-2
CDR3 DNA: TGTGCCAGCTACTCCCCCGGGAACTATGGCTACACCTTC
CDR3 protein: CASYSPGNYGYTF

V gene: TRBV11-2
D gene: .
clone size: few
CDR3 length: 14
J gene: TRBJ1-1
CDR3 DNA: TGTGCCAGCAGCTTTCTGGCAGAGAACACTGAAGCTTTCTTT
CDR3 protein: CASSFLAENTEAFF

V gene: TRBV5-1
D gene: .
clone size: many
CDR3 length: 13
J gene: TRBJ2-1
CDR3 DNA: TGCGCCAGCAGCTTGGGAATAAGGGATGAGCAGTTCTTC
CDR3 protein: CASSLGIRDEQFF

V gene: TRBV7-9
D gene: .
clone size: .
CDR3 length: 15
J gene: TRBJ2-3
CDR3 DNA: TGTGCCGGCAGCTTAGAGGGGACAATCACAGATACGCAGTATTTT
CDR3 protein: CAGSLEGTITDTQYF

V gene: TRBV7-9
D gene: .
clone size: few
CDR3 length: 13
J gene: TRBJ2-7
CDR3 DNA: TGTGCCAGCAGCTCCCCCTTCTACAATGAGCAGTACTTC
CDR3 protein: CASSSPFYNEQYF

V gene: TRBV9
D gene: .
clone size: .
CDR3 length: 15
J gene: TRBJ2-7
CDR3 DNA: TGTGCCAGCAGCTTCAAAGCGGACCCTTCCTACGAGCAGTACTTC
CDR3 protein: CASSFKADPSYEQYF

V gene: TRBV2
D gene: .
clone size: .
CDR3 length: 12
J gene: TRBJ2-1
CDR3 DNA: TGTGCCAGCGGGGGGTACTACAATGAGCAGTTCTTC
CDR3 protein: CASGGYYNEQFF

V gene: TRBV12-3/TRBV12-4
D gene: .
clone size: .
CDR3 length: 14
J gene: TRBJ1-4
CDR3 DNA: TGTGCCAGCAGACCACAGGGTCTTAGTGAAAAACTGTTTTTT
CDR3 protein: CASRPQGLSEKLFF

V gene: TRBV5-1
D gene: TRBD1
clone size: .
CDR3 length: 16
J gene: TRBJ2-3
CDR3 DNA: TGCGCCAGCAGCACAGGGACAGGGGGAAGCACAGATACGCAGTATTTT
CDR3 protein: CASSTGTGGSTDTQYF

V gene: TRBV6-1
D gene: .
clone size: .
CDR3 length: 15
J gene: TRBJ1-6
CDR3 DNA: TGTGCCAGCAGCCTGGACCCCGGGACGGATTCACCCCTCCACTTT
CDR3 protein: CASSLDPGTDSPLHF

V gene: TRBV20-1
D gene: TRBD1
clone size: .
CDR3 length: 13
J gene: TRBJ2-5
CDR3 DNA: TGCAGTGCCACGGACAGGGGCCAAGAGACCCAGTACTTC
CDR3 protein: CSATDRGQETQYF

V gene: TRBV20-1
D gene: TRBD1
clone size: .
CDR3 length: 14
J gene: TRBJ1-5
CDR3 DNA: TGCAGTGCTATAACAGGGGGCTACAATCAGCCCCAGCATTTT
CDR3 protein: CSAITGGYNQPQHF

V gene: TRBV9
D gene: .
clone size: .
CDR3 length: 15
J gene: TRBJ2-2
CDR3 DNA: TGTGCCAGCAGCCCACAGATAGGGCTCACCGGGGAGCTGTTTTTT
CDR3 protein: CASSPQIGLTGELFF

V gene: TRBV4-2
D gene: TRBD1
clone size: .
CDR3 length: 16
J gene: TRBJ2-7
CDR3 DNA: TGTGCCAGCAGCCCCAAGTTTGACAGGGGGAACTACGAGCAGTACTTC
CDR3 protein: CASSPKFDRGNYEQYF

V gene: TRBV18
D gene: TRBD2
clone size: .
CDR3 length: 15
J gene: TRBJ2-5
CDR3 DNA: TGTGCCAGCTCACCGGCTAGCGGGGTTCGAGAGACCCAGTACTTC
CDR3 protein: CASSPASGVRETQYF

V gene: TRBV13
D gene: TRBD2
clone size: .
CDR3 length: 17
J gene: TRBJ2-1
CDR3 DNA: TGTGCCAGCAGCGCTCCTGAGGGTAGCGGGGGGTACAATGAGCAGTTCTTC
CDR3 protein: CASSAPEGSGGYNEQFF

V gene: TRBV4-2
D gene: TRBD2
clone size: .
CDR3 length: 19
J gene: TRBJ2-3
CDR3 DNA: TGTGCCAGCAGCCAAGATCCTAGCGGGGGGACTTTCAATACAGATACGCAGTATTTT
CDR3 protein: CASSQDPSGGTFNTDTQYF

V gene: TRBV6-6
D gene: TRBD1
clone size: .
CDR3 length: 15
J gene: TRBJ1-5
CDR3 DNA: TGTGCCAGCAGTTCCGCTACAGGGGGCGGTCAGTCCCAGCATTTT
CDR3 protein: CASSSATGGGQSQHF

V gene: TRBV4-2
D gene: .
clone size: few
CDR3 length: 16
J gene: TRBJ2-1
CDR3 DNA: TGTGCCAGCAGCCAAGGTACAGGCCGCTCCTACAATGAGCAGTTCTTC
CDR3 protein: CASSQGTGRSYNEQFF

V gene: TRBV6-2/TRBV6-3
D gene: .
clone size: once
CDR3 length: 16
J gene: TRBJ1-1
CDR3 DNA: TGTGCCAGCAGTTACTCGATCCGTAGGAGGAACACTGAAGCTTTCTTT
CDR3 protein: CASSYSIRRRNTEAFF